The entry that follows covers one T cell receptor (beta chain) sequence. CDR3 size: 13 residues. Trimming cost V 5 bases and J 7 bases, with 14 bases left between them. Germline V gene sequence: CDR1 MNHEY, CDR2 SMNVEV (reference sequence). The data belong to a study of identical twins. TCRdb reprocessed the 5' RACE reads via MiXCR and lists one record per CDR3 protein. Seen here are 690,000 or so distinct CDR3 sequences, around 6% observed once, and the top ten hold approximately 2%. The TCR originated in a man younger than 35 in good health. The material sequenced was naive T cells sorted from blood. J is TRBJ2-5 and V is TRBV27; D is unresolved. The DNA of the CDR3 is TGTGCCAGCAGTCTCTCAAGTACCGGGACCCAGTACTTC. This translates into CASSLSSTGTQYF.